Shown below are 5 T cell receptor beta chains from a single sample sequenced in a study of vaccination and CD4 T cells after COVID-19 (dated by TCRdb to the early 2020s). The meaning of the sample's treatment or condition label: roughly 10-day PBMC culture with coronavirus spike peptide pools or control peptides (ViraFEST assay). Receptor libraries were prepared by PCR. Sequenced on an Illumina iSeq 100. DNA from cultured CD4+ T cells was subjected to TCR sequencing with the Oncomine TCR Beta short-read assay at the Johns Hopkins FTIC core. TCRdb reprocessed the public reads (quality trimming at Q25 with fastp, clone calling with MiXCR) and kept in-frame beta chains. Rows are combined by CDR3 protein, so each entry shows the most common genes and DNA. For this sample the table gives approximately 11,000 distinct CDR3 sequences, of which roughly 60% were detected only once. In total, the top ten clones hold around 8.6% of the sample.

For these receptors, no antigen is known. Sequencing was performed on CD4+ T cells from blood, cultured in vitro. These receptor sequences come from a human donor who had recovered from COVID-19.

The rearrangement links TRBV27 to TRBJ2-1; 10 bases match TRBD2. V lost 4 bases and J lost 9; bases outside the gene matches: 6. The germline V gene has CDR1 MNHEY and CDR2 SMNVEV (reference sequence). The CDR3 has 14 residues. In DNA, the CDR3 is TGTGCCAGCAGTTCTCTACTAGCGGGAACTGAGCAGTTCTTC. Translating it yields CASSSLLAGTEQFF.

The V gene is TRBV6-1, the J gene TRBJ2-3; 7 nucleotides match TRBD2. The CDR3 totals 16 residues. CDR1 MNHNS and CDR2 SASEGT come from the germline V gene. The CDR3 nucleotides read TGTACTTCATCGGGGCGGGAGTCGAGGGCCACAGATACGCAGTATTTT. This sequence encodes CTSSGRESRATDTQYF.

CDR3 region: CAILTESTDTQYF. In DNA form, the CDR3 reads TGTGCCATCCTGACGGAATCCACAGATACGCAGTATTTT. The chain combines TRBV10-3 with TRBJ2-3; D not certain. Per the germline V gene, CDR1 is ENHRY and CDR2 is SYGVKD. V was trimmed by 8 bases and J by 2 bases, leaving 11 bases between them. The CDR3 has 13 amino acids.

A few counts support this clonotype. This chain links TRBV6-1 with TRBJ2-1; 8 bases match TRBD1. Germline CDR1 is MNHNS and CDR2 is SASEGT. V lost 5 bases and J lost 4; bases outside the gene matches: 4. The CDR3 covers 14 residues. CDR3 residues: CASSTGQEYNEQFF. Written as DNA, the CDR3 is TGTGCCAGCAGTACGGGACAGGAGTACAATGAGCAGTTCTTC.

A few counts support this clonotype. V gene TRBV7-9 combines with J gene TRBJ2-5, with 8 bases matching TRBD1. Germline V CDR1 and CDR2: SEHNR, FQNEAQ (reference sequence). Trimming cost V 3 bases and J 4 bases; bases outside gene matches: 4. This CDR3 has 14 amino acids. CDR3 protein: CASSFRTGRETQYF. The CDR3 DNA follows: TGTGCCAGCAGCTTCCGGACAGGGCGAGAGACCCAGTACTTC.